Following are 16 T cell receptor beta chains from one sample sequenced in a study of shared clonotypes between healthy human individuals. CD8 cells regarded as naive lacked CD45RO, were positively chosen for CCR7, and omitted terminally differentiated effector memory CD45RA+ cells. Some clones are missing from TCRdb's copy, which holds only in-frame ones; the method was immunoSEQ multiplex PCR. The data hold about 2.1 million clones, with roughly 93% observed a single time. The specimen was naive CD8+ T cells from PBMCs. These receptors were taken from a man between 18 and 35 years old in good health. Some clones in this sample may be carry-over from other donors' samples.

The chain has TRBV28 and TRBJ1-5; D is possibly TRBD1 (5 bases). Trimming took 5 bases from V and 4 from J, leaving 12 bases between them. This CDR3 is 14 amino acids long. Germline V gene lookup returns CDR1 MDHEN and CDR2 SYDVKM. The CDR3 spells CASSEIWGNQPQHF. CDR3 bases: TGTGCCAGCAGTGAAATATGGGGGAATCAGCCCCAGCATTTT.

Notes on this clone: The junction shows a germline mismatch at one end, possibly a read error. The CDR3 DNA sequence: TGTGCCAGCAGCTTAGACTCCTTGGGCGGCACTCTCTTC. It codes for CASSLDSLGGTLF. The chain employs TRBV7-2 and TRBJ2-1, with D hard to call. This CDR3 has 13 amino acids. Germline V CDR1 and CDR2: SGHTA, FQGNSA.

The V call is TRBV19, the J call TRBJ2-1, with TRBD1 identical over 9 bases. Germline trimming cut 10 bases from V and 8 bases from J; bases unmatched to any gene: 12. Germline CDR1 and CDR2: LNHDA and SQIVND (reference sequence). The CDR3 spans 14 residues. In DNA, the CDR3 is TGTGCCACCGTTTATGGGACAGGGATCCATGAGCAGTTCTTC. Encoded protein: CATVYGTGIHEQFF.

This chain links TRBV6-1 with TRBJ2-2; 7 bases map to TRBD1. CDR1 is MNHNS and CDR2 is SASEGT in the germline V gene. Trimming took 4 bases from V and 1 from J; bases not matched to a gene: 0. The CDR3 runs 14 residues. The CDR3 DNA reads TGTGCCAGCAGTGGGGACAGGAACACCGGGGAGCTGTTTTTT. Translating gives CASSGDRNTGELFF.

The gene calls are TRBV29-1 and TRBJ2-2, with 7 bases matching TRBD2. Trimming removed 4 bases from V and 5 bases from J; junction bases left unmatched: 7. The CDR3 consists of 14 residues. CDR1 is SQVTM, CDR2 ANQGSEA, per germline. CDR3 sequence: CSVGSPAGTGELFF. The CDR3 nucleotides are TGCAGCGTTGGTTCGCCAGCGGGGACCGGGGAGCTGTTTTTT.

The V and J genes are TRBV7-9 and TRBJ2-3; TRBD2 might be the D (5 bases). CDR3 size: 15 residues. V shed 5 bases and J shed 3 bases, with 15 bases lying between them. In germline, CDR1 is SEHNR, CDR2 FQNEAQ (reference sequence). The CDR3 loop reads CASSAVRGGTDTQYF. CDR3 in DNA: TGTGCCAGCAGCGCCGTGCGTGGAGGAACAGATACGCAGTATTTT.

Points on this clone: The sample holds other DNA sequences that translate to the same CDR3. The chain carries TRBV5-6 and TRBJ1-5; D gene unclear. Looked up from germline, CDR1 is SGHDT and CDR2 is YYEEEE. V lost 4 bases to trimming and J lost 0 bases, with 5 bases between them. This CDR3 has 13 amino acids. The CDR3 here is CASSLNSNQPQHF. The DNA for the CDR3 is TGTGCCAGCAGCCTTAATAGCAATCAGCCCCAGCATTTT.

The V gene is TRBV28, the J gene TRBJ2-7; 10 nucleotides line up with TRBD2. Per the germline V gene, CDR1 is MDHEN and CDR2 is SYDVKM. This CDR3 comprises 17 residues. The ends lost 6 bases at V and 0 bases at J; junction bases unmatched: 11. Here the CDR3 reads CASSMGLAGESSYEQYF. DNA for the CDR3: TGTGCCAGCAGCATGGGGCTAGCGGGGGAGAGCTCCTACGAGCAGTACTTC.

The rearrangement links TRBV14 to TRBJ2-5; 7 nucleotides line up with TRBD2. Per the germline V gene, CDR1 is SGHDN and CDR2 is FVKESK. Trimming at V came to 3 bases and at J to 4 bases, leaving 11 bases not matched to a gene. The CDR3 has 16 residues. The DNA for the CDR3 is TGTGCCAGCAGCCACCTCGGGGAGGGCCGTGTAGAGACCCAGTACTTC. Amino acids: CASSHLGEGRVETQYF.

The J gene is TRBJ1-5, the V gene TRBV28; possible D gene TRBD1, 5 bases. CDR3 length equals 17 residues. Looked up from germline, CDR1 is MDHEN and CDR2 is SYDVKM. The V end lost 8 bases, the J end lost 6 bases, and 26 bases lay between the germline ends. CDR3 sequence reads: CASCAAGPPLRGQPQHF. DNA of the CDR3: TGTGCCAGCTGCGCGGCCGGCCCACCATTGAGGGGTCAGCCCCAGCATTTT. Full variable domain (remainder filled in from reference TRBV28 and TRBJ1-5): DVKVTQSSRYLVKRTGEKVFLECVQDMDHENMFWYRQDPGLGLRLIYFSYDVKMKEKGDIPEGYSVSREKKERFSLILESASTNQTSMYLCASCAAGPPLRGQPQHFGDGTRLSIL.

Concerning this clone itself: This specimen includes other DNA sequences encoding the same CDR3. The rearrangement links TRBV28 to TRBJ2-7; D is unresolved. Germline V gives CDR1 MDHEN, CDR2 SYDVKM. V lost 6 bases and J lost 3, with 6 bases in between. The CDR3 covers 11 residues. CDR3 nucleotide sequence: TGTGCCAGCAGCCCAGGCTACGAGCAGTACTTC. As protein: CASSPGYEQYF.

This chain uses TRBV7-8 with TRBJ2-7, with TRBD2 identical over 12 bases. After removal of 5 bases from V and 1 base from J, the junction contained 3 bases not matched to a gene. CDR3 size: 15 residues. Germline values: CDR1 SGHVS, CDR2 FQNEAQ. CDR3 in amino acids: CASSQLAGGSYEQYF. CDR3 DNA sequence: TGTGCCAGCAGCCAACTAGCGGGAGGTTCCTACGAGCAGTACTTC.

The chain joins TRBV6-1 to TRBJ2-3, with 12 bases fitting TRBD2. Germline V gene sequence: CDR1 MNHNS, CDR2 SASEGT. The CDR3 sequence is 16 residues long. V lost 2 bases to trimming and J lost 6 bases; unmatched junction nucleotides: 6. This CDR3 reads CASSELAGGPQDTQYF. The CDR3, as DNA: TGTGCCAGCAGTGAACTAGCGGGAGGGCCTCAGGATACGCAGTATTTT.

V is TRBV11-1 and J is TRBJ1-2, with D unresolved. Germline lookup yields CDR1 SGHAT and CDR2 FQDESV (reference sequence). The CDR3 totals 15 residues. V lost 5 bases and J 4 bases, leaving 17 bases between the germline ends. CDR3 sequence reads: CASSENSTESYGYTF. As DNA, the CDR3 is TGTGCCAGCAGCGAGAATTCAACAGAATCCTATGGCTACACCTTC.

This clone was seen more than once but under ten times. The chain is built from TRBV29-1 and TRBJ1-1, with D unresolved. Germline lookup yields CDR1 SQVTM and CDR2 ANQGSEA. V lost 4 bases and J lost 6, with 6 bases in between. The CDR3 runs 10 residues. CDR3 sequence reads: CSVVDPEAFF. The CDR3 DNA is TGCAGCGTTGTTGACCCTGAAGCTTTCTTT.

The V call is TRBV7-9, the J call TRBJ2-7; unclear D gene. The germline V and J ends were trimmed by 5 bases and 4 bases, with 15 bases remaining between them. This CDR3 contains 14 residues. CDR1 is SEHNR and CDR2 is FQNEAQ in the germline V gene (reference sequence). The CDR3 is CASSGAKVEYEQYF. The CDR3 DNA follows: TGTGCCAGCAGCGGAGCCAAGGTGGAATACGAGCAGTACTTC.